This is a list of T cell receptor beta chains from one sample in a study of shared clonotypes between healthy human individuals. Using immunoSEQ multiplex PCR, the repertoire was profiled, and TCRdb retains in-frame clones only, with some absent. The sample has about 2 million clones, less than 95% seen once. Sequences were obtained from naive CD8+ T cells sorted from blood. These TCRs come from a man between 18 and 29 years old in good health. CDR3s include the opening cysteine and the closing phenylalanine or tryptophan. A D gene is named only where the DNA matches it firmly. Some rows mark clone size as missing; the rest say once, few, many or name a class of expanded clone.

>TRBV7-9|19|TRBD2|NA|TRBJ2-7
TGTGCCAGCAGCACGGACGGACTAGCGGGAGGGTTTTTCACGTACGAGCAGTACTTC
CASSTDGLAGGFFTYEQYF
>TRBV19|15|NA|once|TRBJ1-5
TGTGCCAGTAGTATTTCAGAGTATAGCAATCAGCCCCAGCATTTT
CASSISEYSNQPQHF
>TRBV19|14|NA|NA|TRBJ2-7
TGTGCCAGTAGTATAGAAGTAGGAGGGAACGAGCAGTACTTC
CASSIEVGGNEQYF
>TRBV4-1|16|TRBD1|NA|TRBJ2-7
TGCGCCAGCAGCCAAAAGGGGACAGGGGTCTCCTACGAGCAGTACTTC
CASSQKGTGVSYEQYF
>TRBV5-6|12|NA|NA|TRBJ1-2
TGTGCCAGCATGGGGGCAGAAGATGGCTACACCTTC
CASMGAEDGYTF
>TRBV2|12|NA|NA|TRBJ2-7
TGTGCCAGCAGTGAAATGGGATACGAGCAGTACTTC
CASSEMGYEQYF
>TRBV7-9|15|NA|NA|TRBJ2-2
TGTGCCAGCAGCGTTCGGTATTCGAACACCGGGGAGCTGTTTTTT
CASSVRYSNTGELFF
>TRBV5-1|14|TRBD1|NA|TRBJ2-1
TGCGCCAGCAGCTTGGCCGACAGGGCCCATGAGCAGTTCTTC
CASSLADRAHEQFF
>TRBV7-9|14|TRBD1|NA|TRBJ1-4
TGTGCCAGCAGCCCGACAGGGGAAGAGGAAAAACTGTTTTTT
CASSPTGEEEKLFF
>TRBV11-2|15|TRBD1|NA|TRBJ2-1
TGTGCCAGCAGCTTTTGGGACAGGGACTCGGATGAGCAGTTCTTC
CASSFWDRDSDEQFF
>TRBV10-3|12|NA|NA|TRBJ2-5
TGTGCCATCAGTGAGTCATCGGAGACCCAGTACTTC
CAISESSETQYF
>TRBV7-3|13|NA|NA|TRBJ1-1
TGTGCCAGCAGCGCGCTCCTGAACACTGAAGCTTTCTTT
CASSALLNTEAFF
>TRBV10-2|13|NA|NA|TRBJ2-2
TGCGCCAGCAGTGACAGGGGATACGGGGAGCTGTTTTTT
CASSDRGYGELFF
>TRBV7-8|15|NA|NA|TRBJ2-7
TGTGCCAGCAGTTCAGAAGGGACGGTGACCTACGAGCAGTACTTC
CASSSEGTVTYEQYF
>TRBV4-1|17|TRBD1|NA|TRBJ2-1
TGCGCCAGCAGCCAAGATGAGGTCACAGGGGCCTACAATGAGCAGTTCTTC
CASSQDEVTGAYNEQFF